The rows below give T cell receptor beta chains drawn from one sample of a study of blood T cell repertoires in COVID-19. The assay was immunoSEQ multiplex PCR, and TCRdb's table has in-frame clones only and misses some. Among about 400,000 clones listed, more than 75% were seen once. The sample was peripheral blood. The receptor set was obtained from a human donor in a cohort sampled during active COVID-19. Each CDR3 is given with its conserved first and last residue. D genes are given only for firm matches. Size values are once, few and many counts, or a class for expanded clones, and some rows have none.

V,J,size,D,DNA,CDR3
TRBV7-8,TRBJ2-1,NA,NA,TGTGCCAGCAGCTTAGGACTGGAGGGAGGCGAGCAGTTCTTC,CASSLGLEGGEQFF
TRBV7-9,TRBJ2-2,NA,TRBD2,TGTGCCAGCAGCTTAGGGACTAGCGGGGGTCGAATGAGCACCGGGGAGCTGTTTTTT,CASSLGTSGGRMSTGELFF
TRBV7-2,TRBJ2-7,NA,TRBD2,TGTGCCAGCAGCTTAGCGCTCGGGACTAGCGGGGGCGAGCAGTACTTC,CASSLALGTSGGEQYF
TRBV6-5,TRBJ2-7,NA,TRBD1,TGTGCCAGCAGTAACCGACAGGGGATTAGCGAGCAGTACTTC,CASSNRQGISEQYF
TRBV30,TRBJ2-7,NA,NA,TGTGCCTGGAGTGCGGTAAGCTACGAGCAGTACTTC,CAWSAVSYEQYF
TRBV9,TRBJ2-3,NA,NA,TGTGCCAGCAGCCTTCGCTTAGACGGGGGCACAGATACGCAGTATTTT,CASSLRLDGGTDTQYF
TRBV19,TRBJ2-1,NA,TRBD2,TGTGCCAGTAGTATGGCGGAAGGACTAGCGGTCTCCTACAATGAGCAGTTCTTC,CASSMAEGLAVSYNEQFF
TRBV6-1,TRBJ2-7,NA,NA,TGTGCCAGCAGTGAGAGTGCCGGGGAGCAGTACTTC,CASSESAGEQYF
TRBV5-1,TRBJ1-1,NA,NA,TGCGCCAGCAGCTTGGACATGAACACTGAAGCTTTCTTT,CASSLDMNTEAFF
TRBV28,TRBJ1-4,NA,NA,TGTGCCAGCAGTTTAAACAGCCAGGCAACTAATGAAAAACTGTTTTTT,CASSLNSQATNEKLFF
TRBV10-3,TRBJ2-1,NA,TRBD2,TGTGCCATCAGCCAGGGACTAGCCGACAATGAGCAGTTCTTC,CAISQGLADNEQFF
TRBV27,TRBJ1-2,NA,NA,TGTGCCAGCAGTTTTCAGGGGCTCTATGGCTACACCTTC,CASSFQGLYGYTF
TRBV5-8,TRBJ2-5,NA,TRBD2,TGTGCCAGCAGCTTTTGGGGCGGCCTAGCGGGGACCCAAGAGACCCAGTACTTC,CASSFWGGLAGTQETQYF
TRBV4-1,TRBJ2-7,NA,TRBD2,TGCGCCAGCAGCCCCCGACTAGCGGGGGGTATCAACGAGCAGTACTTC,CASSPRLAGGINEQYF
TRBV11-2,TRBJ2-7,NA,TRBD2,TGTGCCAGCAGCTTAACCCGACGACTAGCGGGACATCGCGGGCAGTACTTC,CASSLTRRLAGHRGQYF
TRBV10-3,TRBJ2-7,NA,TRBD1,TGTGCCATCAGTGCGGCAACCGGGACAGTGGGCGAGCAGTACTTC,CAISAATGTVGEQYF
TRBV6-5,TRBJ1-6,once,TRBD1,TGTGCCAGCAGCTTGAAACGACAGGGCAATTCACCCCTCCACTTT,CASSLKRQGNSPLHF
TRBV11-2,TRBJ2-2,NA,TRBD1,TGTGCCAGCAGCTTACCTCGCCAACAGGGGCAGGCCGGGGAGCTGTTTTTT,CASSLPRQQGQAGELFF
TRBV5-8,TRBJ1-4,NA,NA,TGTGCCAGCAGCTTGGTAGATTCGGGAGTAGTTGAAAAACTGTTTTTT,CASSLVDSGVVEKLFF
TRBV27,TRBJ1-1,NA,NA,TGTGCCAGCAGGAAGGGCCGGACAGTGGAATTGAACACTGAAGCTTTCTTT,CASRKGRTVELNTEAFF
TRBV5-1,TRBJ1-1,NA,NA,TGCGCCAGCAGCTACGACACCTTGAACACTGAAGCTTTCTTT,CASSYDTLNTEAFF
TRBV7-2,TRBJ1-6,NA,NA,TGTGCCAGCAGCTTACATCCGGGGATTAATTCACCCCTCCACTTT,CASSLHPGINSPLHF
TRBV15,TRBJ2-1,once,TRBD2,TGTGCCACCAGCAGCGGACTAGCGGGGAACTACAATGAGCAGTTCTTC,CATSSGLAGNYNEQFF
TRBV24-1,TRBJ1-5,NA,NA,TGTGCCACCAGTGATCTAAGGGGGCCCCAGCATTTT,CATSDLRGPQHF
TRBV15,TRBJ2-1,once,TRBD2,TGTGCCACCAGCAGACTAGCGGGAGAGTACAATGAGCAGTTCTTC,CATSRLAGEYNEQFF
TRBV28,TRBJ2-3,NA,NA,TGTGCCAGCAGCCACAGGGACGGGCCGGATACGCAGTATTTT,CASSHRDGPDTQYF
TRBV5-1,TRBJ2-7,NA,NA,TGCGCCAGCAGCTTGGGGCGCCCCAGCGTGCAGTACTTC,CASSLGRPSVQYF
TRBV19,TRBJ2-1,NA,TRBD2,TGTGCCAGTAGTATAGTTGGCGGGAGAGGGCAGTTCTTC,CASSIVGGRGQFF
TRBV19,TRBJ2-5,NA,TRBD1,TGTGCCAGTAGTGGACTCCGCGGACAGGTTGGAGAGACCCAGTACTTC,CASSGLRGQVGETQYF
TRBV5-4,TRBJ2-7,few,NA,TGTGCCAGCAGCTTACAACAGGTCGGCTACGAGCAGTACTTC,CASSLQQVGYEQYF
TRBV28,TRBJ2-1,NA,TRBD2,TGTGCCAGCAGTTTATCCCCGTTTAGACGCGGGAGGATACCCTACAATGAGCAGTTCTTC,CASSLSPFRRGRIPYNEQFF
TRBV6-5,TRBJ2-7,NA,TRBD2,TGTGCCAGCAAGCAGCTAGCGGGATTTTACGAGCAGTACTTC,CASKQLAGFYEQYF
TRBV19,TRBJ1-1,NA,TRBD1,TGTGCCAGTAGTCAGGGGGCCCCGCGGAACACTGAAGCTTTCTTT,CASSQGAPRNTEAFF
TRBV6-2/TRBV6-3,TRBJ2-3,few,TRBD2,TGTGCCAGCAGTTACGGGCTAGCGGGAGGCGGGAGGGCTACGCAGTATTTT,CASSYGLAGGGRATQYF
TRBV2,TRBJ1-5,NA,TRBD1,TGTGCCAGCAGTGACCTAACAGGGGGTGGAAAGCCCCAGCATTTT,CASSDLTGGGKPQHF
TRBV6-2/TRBV6-3,TRBJ2-5,few,TRBD2,TGTGCCAGCAGTTACTCGACTAGCGGGGGAGAGACCCAGTACTTC,CASSYSTSGGETQYF
TRBV30,TRBJ2-3,NA,NA,TGTGCCTGGAGTGTGAACGGGAAAGATACGCAGTATTTT,CAWSVNGKDTQYF
TRBV19,TRBJ1-2,NA,TRBD1,TGTGCCAGTAGTAAGAGGGACAGGGGAAACTTCTATGGCTACACCTTC,CASSKRDRGNFYGYTF
TRBV11-2,TRBJ2-7,NA,TRBD1,TGTGCCAGCAGCTTGGGACAGGGGGGTAGAATCTACGAGCAGTACTTC,CASSLGQGGRIYEQYF
TRBV2,TRBJ1-4,NA,TRBD1,TGTGCCAGCGATCCCAGGGGACAGCAAAATGAAAAACTGTTTTTT,CASDPRGQQNEKLFF
TRBV5-1,TRBJ2-2,NA,TRBD2,TGCGCCAGCAGCTTGTCACGGGGGGCGAACACCGGGGAGCTGTTTTTT,CASSLSRGANTGELFF
TRBV7-2,TRBJ2-7,NA,TRBD2,TGTGCCAGCAGTTCTGGGAGGGTTTCCTACGAGCAGTACTTC,CASSSGRVSYEQYF
TRBV27,TRBJ2-2,NA,TRBD1,TGTGCCAGCAGTTTATGGCAGGGGGACACCGGGGAGCTGTTTTTT,CASSLWQGDTGELFF
TRBV5-1,TRBJ1-2,NA,NA,TGCGCCAGCAGCTCCGGCGCAGGTCCTTCGGGCTACACCTTC,CASSSGAGPSGYTF
TRBV24-1,TRBJ2-1,NA,TRBD1,TGTGCCACCAGTGTTGGAGGGACAGGGGGCGCCCTCAATGAGCAGTTCTTC,CATSVGGTGGALNEQFF
TRBV30,TRBJ2-1,NA,NA,TGTGCCTGGAGTGTACGGGGGGCGTTCGGTGAGCAGTTCTTC,CAWSVRGAFGEQFF
TRBV5-1,TRBJ2-1,NA,NA,TGCGCCAGCAGCTTGGGAGGGACTTCCCACAATGAGCAGTTCTTC,CASSLGGTSHNEQFF
TRBV6-4,TRBJ1-5,NA,NA,TGTGCCAGCAGTGACTCAAGGTTTACTTACCCGAGACGAGGGTTTCAGCCCCAGCATTTT,CASSDSRFTYPRRGFQPQHF
TRBV19,TRBJ1-6,NA,NA,TGTGCCAGTAGTATAGATCCAGAAAATTCACCCCTCCACTTT,CASSIDPENSPLHF
TRBV24-1,TRBJ2-3,NA,TRBD2,TGTGCCACCAGTGATCGGAGCGGGAGAAATTCAGATACGCAGTATTTT,CATSDRSGRNSDTQYF
TRBV11-3,TRBJ2-5,NA,TRBD1,TGTGCCAGCAGCTTAAAGGGGGCCCCTTCCGAGACCCAGTACTTC,CASSLKGAPSETQYF
TRBV19,TRBJ1-6,few,NA,TGTGCCAGTAGTTATGAGGGAATACCCCTCCACTTT,CASSYEGIPLHF
TRBV20-1,TRBJ2-1,NA,TRBD2,TGCAGTGCTAGTAAGGCGGGACTAGCGGCGACGAGCTCCTACAATGAGCAGTTCTTC,CSASKAGLAATSSYNEQFF
TRBV2,TRBJ1-2,NA,NA,TGTGCCAGCAGTGAAGTCCCTCGGGGTAACTATGGCTACACCTTC,CASSEVPRGNYGYTF